Presented here are 2 T cell receptor beta chains from one specimen sequenced in a study of T-cell memory formation after mild COVID-19. TCRdb fed the 5' RACE reads into MiXCR, producing one record per CDR3 protein. The sample has under 150,000 distinct CDR3 sequences; about 20% are singletons. The sequenced material came from PBMCs or a T cell subset sorted from them (not recorded which). These receptors all come from a man aged 18 to 30 who had mild COVID-19 (a few samples of this study predate the infection). Cell type and time point are not known.

The rearrangement links TRBV27 to TRBJ2-1; 15 bases agree with TRBD2. The CDR3 totals 17 residues. The ends lost 5 bases at V and 6 bases at J; junction bases unmatched: 8. Germline V gives CDR1 MNHEY, CDR2 SMNVEV (reference sequence). CDR3 loop: CASSPRTSGGASNEQFF. CDR3 coding DNA: TGTGCCAGCAGTCCACGGACTAGCGGGGGGGCGAGCAATGAGCAGTTCTTC.

The rearrangement links TRBV7-8 to TRBJ2-1, with TRBD2 as a possible D gene (5 bases). V lost 5 bases and J lost 8, with 16 bases in between. This CDR3 has 14 residues. From germline, CDR1 is SGHVS and CDR2 FQNEAQ. The CDR3 bases are TGTGCCAGCAGCCGGACTCTAGGTCTCGATGAGCAGTTCTTC. Its translation is CASSRTLGLDEQFF.